The T cell receptor beta chain under discussion was sequenced for a study of blood T cell repertoires in COVID-19. Looking at the study overall: Both acute and convalescent COVID-19 samples were obtained from the United States, Italy and Spain. T cells, B-cell-depleted T cells, or PBMCs supplied cDNA or gDNA.

The CDR3 is 15 amino acids. Deletions cut 1 base from V and 0 bases from J, with 10 bases between. Germline CDR1 reads SGHTA; CDR2 reads FQGTGA. Per the original data handling: Using reference gene primer amplification, nucleated cell counts were estimated. The data were produced by immunoSEQ multiplex PCR, yet TCRdb's version contains in-frame clones alone and is incomplete. The V and J calls and clone size were taken over from that table, and D and trimming were inferred from the DNA. The sample yields over 250,000 clones, about nine tenths seen once. Input material: peripheral blood. This chain links TRBV7-3 with TRBJ2-7; possible D gene TRBD2, 6 bases. The receptor's source is a woman aged 55-69 years with acute or convalescent COVID-19. The chain's CDR3 is CASSLNGGNSYEQYF. CDR3 in DNA: TGTGCCAGCAGCTTAAACGGCGGGAACTCCTACGAGCAGTACTTC.